This record concerns one T cell receptor (beta chain) sequence. What it binds is not known. The V gene end was trimmed by 3 bases and the J gene end by 2 bases; junction bases not matched to a gene: 4. This CDR3 is 15 amino acids long. The data were obtained in a study of T-cell reconstitution after alpha-beta-depleted transplantation in children. Study-wide results and caveats: Surviving recipient cells, namely T cells and thymic progenitors, were the source of high day-60 TCRbeta diversity in some patients. Several hundred expanded graft clones reportedly gave rise to the alpha-beta T cells present about two months after transplant. At the one-year point after transplant, T-cell counts and TCRbeta diversity were found to come mostly from T cells that had been newly produced.

Preparation of the TCRbeta library involved a method that used unique molecular identifiers. TCRdb processed the PCR reads anew with MiXCR; each CDR3 protein has one entry. The sample lists 440,000 or so distinct CDR3 sequences, around 46% seen once, with approximately 30% in the top ten. This rearrangement joins TRBV12-3 or TRBV12-4 to TRBJ1-5, with TRBD1 matching over 7 bases. The material sequenced was PBMCs, taken before TCRalphabeta/CD19-depleted stem cell transplant. The TCR originated in a girl under 10 years old with aplastic anemia, due to receive a stem cell transplant. The CDR3 nucleotides read TGTGCCAGCAGTTTTGGGACAGTTGGCAATCAGCCCCAGCATTTT. Residues: CASSFGTVGNQPQHF.